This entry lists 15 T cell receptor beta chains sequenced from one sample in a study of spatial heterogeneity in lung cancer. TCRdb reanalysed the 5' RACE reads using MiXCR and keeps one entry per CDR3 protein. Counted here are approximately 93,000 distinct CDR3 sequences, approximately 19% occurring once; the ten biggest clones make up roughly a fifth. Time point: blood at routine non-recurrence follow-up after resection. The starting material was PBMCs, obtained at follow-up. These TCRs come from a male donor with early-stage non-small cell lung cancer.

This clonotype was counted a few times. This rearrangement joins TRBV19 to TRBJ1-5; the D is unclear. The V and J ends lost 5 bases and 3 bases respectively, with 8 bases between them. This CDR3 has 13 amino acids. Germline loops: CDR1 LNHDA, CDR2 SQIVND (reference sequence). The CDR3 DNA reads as TGTGCCAGTAGTGACAAATTCAATCAGCCCCAGCATTTT. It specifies CASSDKFNQPQHF.

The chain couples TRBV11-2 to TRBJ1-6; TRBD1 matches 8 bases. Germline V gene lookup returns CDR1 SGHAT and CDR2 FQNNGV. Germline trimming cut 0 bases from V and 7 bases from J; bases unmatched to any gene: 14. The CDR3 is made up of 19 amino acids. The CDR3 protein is CASSLDVGRRTGHNSPLHF. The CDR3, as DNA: TGTGCCAGCAGCTTAGATGTGGGTCGGAGGACAGGGCACAATTCACCCCTCCACTTT.

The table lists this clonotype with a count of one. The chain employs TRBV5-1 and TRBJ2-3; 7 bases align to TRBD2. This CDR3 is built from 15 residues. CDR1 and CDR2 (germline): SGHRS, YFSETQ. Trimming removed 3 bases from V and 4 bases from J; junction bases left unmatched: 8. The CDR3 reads CASSSTSSGPDTQYF. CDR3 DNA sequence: TGCGCCAGCAGCTCCACCTCTAGCGGACCAGATACGCAGTATTTT.

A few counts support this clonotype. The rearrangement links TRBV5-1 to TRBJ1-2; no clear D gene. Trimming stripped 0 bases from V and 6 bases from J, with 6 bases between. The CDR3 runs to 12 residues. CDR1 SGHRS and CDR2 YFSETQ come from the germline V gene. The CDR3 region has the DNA TGCGCCAGCAGCTTGGGGACCGATGGCTACACCTTC. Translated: CASSLGTDGYTF. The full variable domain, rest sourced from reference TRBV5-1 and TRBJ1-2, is KAGVTQTPRYLIKTRGQQVTLSCSPISGHRSVSWYQQTPGQGLQFLFEYFSETQRNKGNFPGRFSGRQFSNSRSEMNVSTLELGDSALYLCASSLGTDGYTFGSGTRLTVV.

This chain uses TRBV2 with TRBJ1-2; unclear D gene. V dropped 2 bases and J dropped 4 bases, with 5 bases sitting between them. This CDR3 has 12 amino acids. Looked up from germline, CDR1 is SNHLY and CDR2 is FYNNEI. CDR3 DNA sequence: TGTGCCAGCAGTGAATTCGCCTATGGCTACACCTTC. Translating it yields CASSEFAYGYTF.

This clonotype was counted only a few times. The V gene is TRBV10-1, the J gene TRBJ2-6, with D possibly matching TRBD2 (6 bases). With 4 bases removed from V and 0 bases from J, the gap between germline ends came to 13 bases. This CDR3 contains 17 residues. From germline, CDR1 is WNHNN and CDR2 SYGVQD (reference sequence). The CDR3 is CASSGPLGGSGANVLTF. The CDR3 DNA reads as TGCGCCAGCAGTGGGCCCCTCGGGGGCTCTGGGGCCAACGTCCTGACTTTC.

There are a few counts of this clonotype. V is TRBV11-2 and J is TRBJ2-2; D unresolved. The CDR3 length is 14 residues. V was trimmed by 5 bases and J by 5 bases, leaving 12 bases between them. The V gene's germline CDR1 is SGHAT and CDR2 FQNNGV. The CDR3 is CASSPVGWTGELFF. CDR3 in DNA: TGTGCCAGCAGCCCGGTCGGTTGGACCGGGGAGCTGTTTTTT.

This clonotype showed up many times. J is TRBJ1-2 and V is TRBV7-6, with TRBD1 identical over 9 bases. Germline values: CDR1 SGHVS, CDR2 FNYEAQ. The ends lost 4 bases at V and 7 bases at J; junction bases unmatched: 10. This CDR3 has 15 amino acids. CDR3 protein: CASSSQTGGSGGYTF. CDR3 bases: TGTGCCAGCAGCTCCCAGACAGGGGGATCGGGTGGCTACACCTTC.

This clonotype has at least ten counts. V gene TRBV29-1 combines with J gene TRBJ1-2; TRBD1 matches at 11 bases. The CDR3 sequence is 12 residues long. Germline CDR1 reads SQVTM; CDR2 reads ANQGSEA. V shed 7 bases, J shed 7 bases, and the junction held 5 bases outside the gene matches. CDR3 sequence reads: CSGGQGVSGYTF. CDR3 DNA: TGCAGCGGGGGACAGGGGGTGTCTGGCTACACCTTC.

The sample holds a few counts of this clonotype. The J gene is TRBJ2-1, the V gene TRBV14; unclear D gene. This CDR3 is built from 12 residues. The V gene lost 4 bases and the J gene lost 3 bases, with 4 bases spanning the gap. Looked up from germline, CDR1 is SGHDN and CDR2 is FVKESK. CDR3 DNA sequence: TGTGCCAGCAGCCTTGACTACAATGAGCAGTTCTTC. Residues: CASSLDYNEQFF.

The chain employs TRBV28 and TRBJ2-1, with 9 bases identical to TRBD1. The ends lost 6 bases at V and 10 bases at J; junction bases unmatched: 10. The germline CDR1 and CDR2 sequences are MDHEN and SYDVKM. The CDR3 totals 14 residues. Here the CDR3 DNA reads TGTGCCAGCAGAACAGGGGGCGGGTCATCCGAGCAGTTCTTC. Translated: CASRTGGGSSEQFF.

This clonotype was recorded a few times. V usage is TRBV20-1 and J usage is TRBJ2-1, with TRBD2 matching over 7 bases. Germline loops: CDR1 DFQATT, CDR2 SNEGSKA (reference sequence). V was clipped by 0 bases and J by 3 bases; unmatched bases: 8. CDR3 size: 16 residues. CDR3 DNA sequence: TGCAGTGCTAGAGATCCCGGGGGGAATTTCTACAATGAGCAGTTCTTC. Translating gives CSARDPGGNFYNEQFF.

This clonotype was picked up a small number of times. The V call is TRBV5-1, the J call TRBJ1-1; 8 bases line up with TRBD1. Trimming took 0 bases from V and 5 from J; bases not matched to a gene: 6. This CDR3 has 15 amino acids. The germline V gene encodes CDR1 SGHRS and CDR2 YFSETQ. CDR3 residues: CASSLGAGGRTEAFF. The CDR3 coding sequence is TGCGCCAGCAGCTTGGGGGCAGGGGGCCGTACTGAAGCTTTCTTT.

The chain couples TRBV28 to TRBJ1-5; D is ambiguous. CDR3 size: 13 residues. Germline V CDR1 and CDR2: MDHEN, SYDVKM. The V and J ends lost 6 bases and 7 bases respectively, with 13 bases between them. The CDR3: CASSYGGAQPQHF. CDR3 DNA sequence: TGTGCCAGCAGCTACGGTGGTGCGCAGCCCCAGCATTTT.

Here the CDR3 reads CASSLGSLPQETQYF. Here the CDR3 DNA reads TGTGCCAGCAGCTTGGGATCGCTACCTCAAGAGACCCAGTACTTC. This sequence joins TRBV11-2 and TRBJ2-5; no clear D. Germline V gene sequence: CDR1 SGHAT, CDR2 FQNNGV. Trimming shortened V by 3 bases and J by 2 bases, and 13 bases separated the two germline ends. This CDR3 contains 15 residues.